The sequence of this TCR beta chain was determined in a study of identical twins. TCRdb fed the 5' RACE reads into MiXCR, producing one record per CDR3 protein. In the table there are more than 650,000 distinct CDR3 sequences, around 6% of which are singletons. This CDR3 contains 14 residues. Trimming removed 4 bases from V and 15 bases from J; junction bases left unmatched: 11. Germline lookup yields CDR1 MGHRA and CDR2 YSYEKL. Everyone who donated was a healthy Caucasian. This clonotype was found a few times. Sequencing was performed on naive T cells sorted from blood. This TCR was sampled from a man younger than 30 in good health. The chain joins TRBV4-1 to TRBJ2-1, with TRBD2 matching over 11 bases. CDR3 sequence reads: CASSRPGLADERFF. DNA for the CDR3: TGCGCCAGCAGCCGCCCGGGACTAGCGGACGAACGGTTCTTC.